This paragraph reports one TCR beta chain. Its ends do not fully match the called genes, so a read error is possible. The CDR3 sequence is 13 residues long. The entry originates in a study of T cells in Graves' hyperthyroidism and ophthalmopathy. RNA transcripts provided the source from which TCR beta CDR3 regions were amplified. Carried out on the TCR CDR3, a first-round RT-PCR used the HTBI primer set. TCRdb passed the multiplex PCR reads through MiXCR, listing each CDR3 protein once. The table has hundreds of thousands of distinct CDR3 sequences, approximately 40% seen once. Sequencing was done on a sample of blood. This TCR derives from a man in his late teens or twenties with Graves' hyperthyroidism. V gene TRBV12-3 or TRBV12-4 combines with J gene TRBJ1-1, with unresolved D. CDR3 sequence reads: CASSLAMNTGAFF. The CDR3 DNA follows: TGTGCCAGCAGTTTAGCTATGAACACTGGAGCTTTCTTT.